A selection of T cell receptor beta chains follows, all from one sample in a study of technical replicates of blood from a few donors. Sequencing used immunoSEQ multiplex PCR; TCRdb keeps in-frame clones, though not all of them. The sample holds roughly 68,000 clones, around 84% seen once. The sequenced sample consisted of PBMCs. The source is a human donor in good health. Some clones in this sample may be carry-over from other donors' samples. Both conserved end residues are part of each CDR3. A D gene is named only where the DNA matches it firmly. Expanded clones get a size class; other rows say once, few or many, or leave the size out.

D gene,clone size,J gene,V gene,CDR3 protein,CDR3 DNA
TRBD2,.,TRBJ2-5,TRBV5-1,CASSFSGGAETQYF,TGCGCCAGCAGCTTTAGCGGGGGGGCAGAGACCCAGTACTTC
TRBD1,.,TRBJ1-3,TRBV7-2,CASSLQGASSGNTIYF,TGTGCCAGCAGCCTACAGGGGGCCAGCTCTGGAAACACCATATATTTT
TRBD1,.,TRBJ2-7,TRBV5-1,CASSGDSNYYEQYF,TGCGCCAGCAGTGGGGACAGCAACTACTACGAGCAGTACTTC
TRBD2,.,TRBJ2-2,TRBV5-1,CASSSGGLAGADGELFF,TGCGCCAGCAGCTCTGGAGGACTAGCGGGGGCGGACGGGGAGCTGTTTTTT
TRBD2,.,TRBJ2-7,TRBV9,CASSAGSGNEQYF,TGTGCCAGCAGCGCTGGTAGCGGGAACGAGCAGTACTTC
.,.,TRBJ2-1,TRBV21-1,CASSNGTRKNEQFF,TGTGCCAGCAGCAATGGGACTAGGAAGAATGAGCAGTTCTTC
.,.,TRBJ2-3,TRBV7-2,CASSLFPGQRTDTQYF,TGTGCCAGCAGCTTATTTCCGGGACAAAGGACAGATACGCAGTATTTT
TRBD1,.,TRBJ2-3,TRBV18,CASSPGQEAQYF,TGTGCCAGCTCACCGGGACAGGAGGCGCAGTATTTT
.,.,TRBJ1-5,TRBV18,CASSSGYSNQPQHF,TGTGCCAGCTCGTCAGGGTATAGCAATCAGCCCCAGCATTTT
TRBD1,.,TRBJ2-7,TRBV4-1,CASSINRGSYEQYF,TGCGCCAGCAGCATCAACAGGGGATCCTACGAGCAGTACTTC
TRBD1,once,TRBJ1-1,TRBV18,CASSSGQSTEAFF,TGTGCCAGCTCTTCGGGACAGAGCACTGAAGCTTTCTTT
TRBD2,.,TRBJ2-1,TRBV7-2,CASSSPVGLAGAEQFF,TGTGCCAGCAGCTCGCCCGTGGGACTAGCGGGGGCTGAGCAGTTCTTC
.,once,TRBJ2-3,TRBV5-1,CASSAEGGAADTQYF,TGCGCCAGCAGCGCTGAAGGGGGGGCCGCAGATACGCAGTATTTT
.,few,TRBJ1-2,TRBV6-6,CASSYTTGLGYGYTF,TGTGCCAGCAGTTACACCACAGGGTTAGGCTATGGCTACACCTTC
.,once,TRBJ2-3,TRBV27,CASSFHRGLTDTQYF,TGTGCCAGCAGTTTCCATCGGGGTCTCACAGATACGCAGTATTTT
.,.,TRBJ2-7,TRBV11-2,CASSLSQGRSSYEQYF,TGTGCCAGCAGCTTATCTCAGGGCAGGAGCTCCTACGAGCAGTACTTC
.,.,TRBJ1-5,TRBV27,CASSFSYSNQPQHF,TGTGCCAGCAGTTTTTCCTATAGCAATCAGCCCCAGCATTTT